This T cell receptor beta chain was obtained from a study of T cell changes during pregnancy in multiple sclerosis. CDR3 length: 14 residues. Germline V gene lookup returns CDR1 SQVTM and CDR2 ANQGSEA. V shed 6 bases and J shed 5 bases, with 19 bases lying between them. This table comes from immunoSEQ multiplex PCR, and its TCRdb copy is limited to in-frame clones, with some not included. The sample contains approximately 30,000 clones, about 89% of which appear only once. This material consisted of CD4+ T cells from peripheral blood mononuclear cells, taken in the first trimester of pregnancy. The chain employs TRBV29-1 and TRBJ1-1; D may be TRBD1 (6 bases). This TCR was sampled from a female donor in good health, enrolled as a control in a pregnancy study. This chain's CDR3 is CSVSTQGGGTEAFF. CDR3 bases: TGCAGCGTCTCTACACAAGGGGGGGGGACTGAAGCTTTCTTT. The variable domain in full, with the rest retrieved from reference TRBV29-1 and TRBJ1-1, is SAVISQKPSRDICQRGTSLTIQCQVDSQVTMMFWYRQQPGQSLTLIATANQGSEATYESGFVIDKFPISRPNLTFSTLTVSNMSPEDSSIYLCSVSTQGGGTEAFFGQGTRLTVV.